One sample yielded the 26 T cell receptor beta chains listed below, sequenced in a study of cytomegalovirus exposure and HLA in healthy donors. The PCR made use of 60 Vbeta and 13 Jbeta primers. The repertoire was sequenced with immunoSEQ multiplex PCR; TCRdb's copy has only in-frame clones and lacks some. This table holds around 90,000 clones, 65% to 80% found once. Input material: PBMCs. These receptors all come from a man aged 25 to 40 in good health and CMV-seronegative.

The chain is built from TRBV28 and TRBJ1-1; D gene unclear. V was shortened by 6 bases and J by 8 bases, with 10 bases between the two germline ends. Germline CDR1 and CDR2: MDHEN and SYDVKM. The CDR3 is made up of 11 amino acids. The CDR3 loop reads CASSTADEAFF. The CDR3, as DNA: TGTGCCAGCAGCACAGCGGACGAAGCTTTCTTT.

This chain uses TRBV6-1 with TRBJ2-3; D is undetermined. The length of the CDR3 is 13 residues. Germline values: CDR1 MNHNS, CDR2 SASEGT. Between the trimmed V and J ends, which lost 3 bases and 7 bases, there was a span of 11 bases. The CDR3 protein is CASSEGDTYTQYF. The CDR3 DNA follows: TGTGCCAGCAGTGAGGGTGACACCTATACGCAGTATTTT.

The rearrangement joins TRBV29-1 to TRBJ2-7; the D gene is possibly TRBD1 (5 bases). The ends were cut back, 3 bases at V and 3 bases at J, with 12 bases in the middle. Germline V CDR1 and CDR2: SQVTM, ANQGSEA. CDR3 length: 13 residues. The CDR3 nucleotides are TGCAGCGTTGATGCAGGGTACGGCTACGAGCAGTACTTC. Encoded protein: CSVDAGYGYEQYF.

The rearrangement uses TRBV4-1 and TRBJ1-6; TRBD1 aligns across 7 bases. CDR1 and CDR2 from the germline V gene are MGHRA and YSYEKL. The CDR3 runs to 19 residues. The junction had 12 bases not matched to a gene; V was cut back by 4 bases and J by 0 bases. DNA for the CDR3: TGCGCCAGCAGCCTCGGAATTTATTCAGGGGGCTCCTATAATTCACCCCTCCACTTT. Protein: CASSLGIYSGGSYNSPLHF.

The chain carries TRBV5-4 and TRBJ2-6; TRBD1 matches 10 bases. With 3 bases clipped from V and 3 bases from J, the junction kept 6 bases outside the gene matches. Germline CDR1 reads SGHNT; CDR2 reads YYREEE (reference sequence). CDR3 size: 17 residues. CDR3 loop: CASSSRQGAHGANVLTF. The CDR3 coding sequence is TGTGCCAGCAGCTCTCGACAGGGGGCTCATGGGGCCAACGTCCTGACTTTC. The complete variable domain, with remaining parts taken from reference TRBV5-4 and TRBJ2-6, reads ETGVTQSPTHLIKTRGQQVTLRCSSQSGHNTVSWYQQALGQGPQFIFQYYREEENGRGNFPPRFSGLQFPNYSSELNVNALELDDSALYLCASSSRQGAHGANVLTFGAGSRLTVL.

The CDR3 DNA is TGCAGCGTTGATGAGGGCAGCCTAGAGACCCAGTACTTC. Protein sequence: CSVDEGSLETQYF. The V call is TRBV29-1, the J call TRBJ2-5; the D gene is possibly TRBD2 (5 bases). The CDR3 spans 13 residues. Germline CDR1 reads SQVTM; CDR2 reads ANQGSEA. V was trimmed by 3 bases and J by 4 bases, leaving 12 bases between them.

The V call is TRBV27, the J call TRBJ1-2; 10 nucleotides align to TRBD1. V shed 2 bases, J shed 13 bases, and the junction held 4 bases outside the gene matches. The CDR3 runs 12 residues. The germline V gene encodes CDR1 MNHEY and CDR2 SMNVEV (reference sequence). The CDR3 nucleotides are TGTGCCAGCAGTTTAGGGACAGGGGTCGCCACCTTC. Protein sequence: CASSLGTGVATF.

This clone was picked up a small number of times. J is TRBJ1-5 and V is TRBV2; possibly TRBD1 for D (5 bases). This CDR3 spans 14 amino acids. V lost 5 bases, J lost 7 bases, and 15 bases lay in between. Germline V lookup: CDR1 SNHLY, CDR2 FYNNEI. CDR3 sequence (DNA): TGTGCCAGCAGTCCAACAGGCCTGAGGCAGCCCCAGCATTTT. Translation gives CASSPTGLRQPQHF.

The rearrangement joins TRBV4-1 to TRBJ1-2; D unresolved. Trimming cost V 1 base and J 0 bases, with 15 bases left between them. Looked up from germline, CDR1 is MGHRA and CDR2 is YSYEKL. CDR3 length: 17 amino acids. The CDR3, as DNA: TGCGCCAGCAGCCAAGTAGGTCGGCTCGGAGCTAACTATGGCTACACCTTC. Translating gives CASSQVGRLGANYGYTF.

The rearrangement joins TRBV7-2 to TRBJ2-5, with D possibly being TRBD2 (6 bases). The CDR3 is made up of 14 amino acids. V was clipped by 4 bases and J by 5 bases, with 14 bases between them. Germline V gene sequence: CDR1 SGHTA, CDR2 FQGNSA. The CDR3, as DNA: TGTGCCAGCAGCTCGGGGGTGCCTTTGGAGACCCAGTACTTC. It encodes CASSSGVPLETQYF.

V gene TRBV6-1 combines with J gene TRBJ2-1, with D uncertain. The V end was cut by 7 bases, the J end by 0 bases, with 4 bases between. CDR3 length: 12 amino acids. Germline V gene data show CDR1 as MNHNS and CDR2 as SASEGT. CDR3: CASTSSYNEQFF. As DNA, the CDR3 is TGTGCCAGCACTAGCTCCTACAATGAGCAGTTCTTC.

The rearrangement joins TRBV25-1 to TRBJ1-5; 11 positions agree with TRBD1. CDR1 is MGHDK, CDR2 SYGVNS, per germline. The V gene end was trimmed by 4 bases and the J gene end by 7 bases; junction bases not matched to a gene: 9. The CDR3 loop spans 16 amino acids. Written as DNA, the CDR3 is TGTGCCAGCAGTGGAATAGGGGGACAGGGGGACCAGCCCCAGCATTTT. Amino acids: CASSGIGGQGDQPQHF.

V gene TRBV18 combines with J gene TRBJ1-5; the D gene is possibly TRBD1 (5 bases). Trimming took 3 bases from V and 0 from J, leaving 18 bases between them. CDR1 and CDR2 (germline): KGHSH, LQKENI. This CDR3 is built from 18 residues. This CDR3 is CASSPVPDTRHSNQPQHF. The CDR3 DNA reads TGTGCCAGCTCACCGGTCCCGGACACGAGACATAGCAATCAGCCCCAGCATTTT.

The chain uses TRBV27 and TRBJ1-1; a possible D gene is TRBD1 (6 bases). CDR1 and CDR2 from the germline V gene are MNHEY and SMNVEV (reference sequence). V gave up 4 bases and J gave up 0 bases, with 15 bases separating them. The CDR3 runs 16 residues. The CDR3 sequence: CASSSDHQGLNTEAFF. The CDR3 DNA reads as TGTGCCAGCAGTTCAGATCACCAGGGGCTGAACACTGAAGCTTTCTTT.

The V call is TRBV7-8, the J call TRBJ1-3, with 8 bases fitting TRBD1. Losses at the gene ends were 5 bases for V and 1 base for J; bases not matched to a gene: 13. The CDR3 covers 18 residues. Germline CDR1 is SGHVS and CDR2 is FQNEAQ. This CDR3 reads CASSLPGQASYSGNTIYF. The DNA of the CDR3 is TGTGCCAGCAGCCTACCGGGACAGGCATCGTATTCTGGAAACACCATATATTTT.

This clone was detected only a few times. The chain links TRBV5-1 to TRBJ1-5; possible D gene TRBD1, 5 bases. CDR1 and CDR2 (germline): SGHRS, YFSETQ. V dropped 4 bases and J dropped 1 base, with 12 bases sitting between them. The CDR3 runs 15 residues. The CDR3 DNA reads TGCGCCAGCAGCCCGACTGGGGGGAGCAATCAGCCCCAGCATTTT. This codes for CASSPTGGSNQPQHF. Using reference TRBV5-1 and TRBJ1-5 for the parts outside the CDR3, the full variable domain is KAGVTQTPRYLIKTRGQQVTLSCSPISGHRSVSWYQQTPGQGLQFLFEYFSETQRNKGNFPGRFSGRQFSNSRSEMNVSTLELGDSALYLCASSPTGGSNQPQHFGDGTRLSIL.

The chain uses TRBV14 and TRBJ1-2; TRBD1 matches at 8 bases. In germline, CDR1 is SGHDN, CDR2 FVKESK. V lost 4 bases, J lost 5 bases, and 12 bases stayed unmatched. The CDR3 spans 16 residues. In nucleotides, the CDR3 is TGTGCCAGCAGCCCCCGCAGAATCGGACAGGGATATGGCTACACCTTC. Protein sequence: CASSPRRIGQGYGYTF.

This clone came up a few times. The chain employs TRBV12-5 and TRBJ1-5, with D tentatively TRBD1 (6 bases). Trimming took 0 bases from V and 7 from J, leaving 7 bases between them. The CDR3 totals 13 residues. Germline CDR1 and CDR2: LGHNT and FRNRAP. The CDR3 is CASGLVTGQPQHF. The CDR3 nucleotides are TGTGCTAGTGGTTTGGTCACAGGGCAGCCCCAGCATTTT.

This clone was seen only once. DNA for the CDR3: TGTGCCAGCAATTTCCGGGACTACTCGTACAATGAGCAGTTCTTC. Translated, it gives CASNFRDYSYNEQFF. V is TRBV11-3 and J is TRBJ2-1; 7 bases agree with TRBD2. The CDR3 length is 15 residues. CDR1 is SGHNT and CDR2 is YENEEA in the germline V gene. V was clipped by 7 bases and J by 4 bases; unmatched bases: 10.

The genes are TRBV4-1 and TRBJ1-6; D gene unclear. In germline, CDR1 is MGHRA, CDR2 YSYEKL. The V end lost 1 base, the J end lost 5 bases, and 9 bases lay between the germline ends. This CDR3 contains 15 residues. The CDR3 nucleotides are TGCGCCAGCAGCCAAGTAGCAGAGAATAATTCACCCCTCCACTTT. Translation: CASSQVAENNSPLHF.

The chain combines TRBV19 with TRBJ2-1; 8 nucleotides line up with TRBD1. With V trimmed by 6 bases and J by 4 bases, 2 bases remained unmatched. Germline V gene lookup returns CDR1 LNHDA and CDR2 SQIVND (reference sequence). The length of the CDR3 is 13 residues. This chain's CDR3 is CASRDREYNEQFF. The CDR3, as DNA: TGTGCCAGTAGGGACAGGGAATACAATGAGCAGTTCTTC. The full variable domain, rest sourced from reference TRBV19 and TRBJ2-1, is DGGITQSPKYLFRKEGQNVTLSCEQNLNHDAMYWYRQDPGQGLRLIYYSQIVNDFQKGDIAEGYSVSREKKESFPLTVTSAQKNPTAFYLCASRDREYNEQFFGPGTRLTVL.

This CDR3 reads CASSYLTGDASGYTF. The CDR3 nucleotides are TGTGCCAGCAGTTACTTGACAGGGGATGCCTCCGGCTACACCTTC. This rearrangement joins TRBV6-6 to TRBJ1-2; 8 bases line up with TRBD1. Germline V gene lookup returns CDR1 MNHNY and CDR2 SVGAGI (reference sequence). The CDR3 loop spans 15 amino acids. V dropped 1 base and J dropped 8; count of bases not matched to a gene: 9.

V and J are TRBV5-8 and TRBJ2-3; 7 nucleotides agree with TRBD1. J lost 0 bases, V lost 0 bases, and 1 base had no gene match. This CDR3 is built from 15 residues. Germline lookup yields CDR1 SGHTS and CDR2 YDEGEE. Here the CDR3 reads CASSLARGSTDTQYF. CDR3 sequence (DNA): TGTGCCAGCAGCTTGGCCAGGGGGAGCACAGATACGCAGTATTTT.

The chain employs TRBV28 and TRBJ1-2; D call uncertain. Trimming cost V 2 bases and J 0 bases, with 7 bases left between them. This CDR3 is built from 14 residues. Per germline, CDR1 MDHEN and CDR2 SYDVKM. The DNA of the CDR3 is TGTGCCAGCAGTTTAACGGGATCTAACTATGGCTACACCTTC. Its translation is CASSLTGSNYGYTF.

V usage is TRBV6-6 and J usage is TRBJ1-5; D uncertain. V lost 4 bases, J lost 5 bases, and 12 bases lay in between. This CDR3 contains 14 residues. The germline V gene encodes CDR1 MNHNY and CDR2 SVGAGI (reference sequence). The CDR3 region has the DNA TGTGCCAGCAGTTCTTTAGGGAGCCATCAGCCCCAGCATTTT. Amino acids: CASSSLGSHQPQHF.

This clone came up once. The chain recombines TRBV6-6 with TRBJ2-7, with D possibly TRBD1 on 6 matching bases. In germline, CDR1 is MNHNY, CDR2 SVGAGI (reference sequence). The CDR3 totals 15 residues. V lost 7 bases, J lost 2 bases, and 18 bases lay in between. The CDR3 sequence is CASTLVPDSTYEQYF. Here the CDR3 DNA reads TGTGCCAGCACCCTCGTCCCGGACAGTACCTACGAGCAGTACTTC.